The rows below give T cell receptor beta chains drawn from one sample of a study of human T cells and chemical hapten exposure. Using its own MiXCR run on the RACE reads, TCRdb lists one record per CDR3 protein. The sample comprises tens of thousands of distinct CDR3 sequences, 8% to 10% of which are singletons, and roughly 3.5% rests with the top ten. Sample: whole blood, taken in connection with sensitization to the hapten diphenylcyclopropenone (DPC). These receptors were obtained from a woman between 35 and 50 years old with alopecia areata. Some clones in this sample may be carry-over from other donors' samples. Both conserved end residues are part of each CDR3.

j_gene,v_gene,CDR3aa
TRBJ1-1,TRBV7-2,CASSLQAVRRGNTEAFF
TRBJ2-5,TRBV29-1,CSVDSGTGYQETQYF
TRBJ2-7,TRBV29-1,CSVAAGGSYEQYF
TRBJ1-5,TRBV6-2/TRBV6-3,CASSSWAGTGGYSNQPQHF
TRBJ2-1,TRBV5-4,CASSFSPRGSSYNEQFF
TRBJ2-1,TRBV11-3,CASSSASGGAYNEQFF
TRBJ1-1,TRBV6-6,CASRTTGNTEAFF
TRBJ2-3,TRBV3-1,CASHRGGTDTQYF
TRBJ1-2,TRBV6-6,CASSSGLHYGYTF
TRBJ2-5,TRBV4-2,CASSPQGGGLYQETQYF
TRBJ2-1,TRBV12-3/TRBV12-4,CASRLTGTSGAIKQFF
TRBJ1-4,TRBV10-2,CASSNDGNEKLFF
TRBJ2-2,TRBV7-2,CASSPGGRNTGELFF
TRBJ1-2,TRBV29-1,CSVEERVDGYTF
TRBJ2-3,TRBV10-3,CAISESKSSERKQYF
TRBJ2-5,TRBV4-2,CASSRTGQKEETQYF
TRBJ1-2,TRBV10-3,CAIRSQGAQDYGYTF
TRBJ2-2,TRBV13,CASSSWTRDTGELFF
TRBJ1-1,TRBV27,CASSSVINTEAFF
TRBJ1-5,TRBV10-3,CAISDTDRGNQPQHF
TRBJ1-3,TRBV25-1,CASITTGGNTIYF
TRBJ1-1,TRBV11-2,CASRKSGGREAFF
TRBJ2-6,TRBV7-2,CASSLGRAGANVLTF
TRBJ1-2,TRBV25-1,CASSLLGGAYGYTF
TRBJ2-1,TRBV28,CASSHASVNEHFF
TRBJ1-2,TRBV7-6,CASSLAGTGGGYTF
TRBJ2-7,TRBV5-1,CASSPEWGPPKYF
TRBJ2-7,TRBV4-3,CASSQDLTPTYEQYF
TRBJ2-7,TRBV4-1,CASSFGQGRLYEQYF
TRBJ2-3,TRBV5-1,CASKIIPGPSTDTQYF
TRBJ1-4,TRBV14,CASSPWDRAEKLFF
TRBJ2-7,TRBV12-3/TRBV12-4,CASRVTGGHHEQYF
TRBJ2-3,TRBV7-3,CASSLLLSAADTQYF
TRBJ1-1,TRBV7-9,CASSTQVNTEAFF
TRBJ1-2,TRBV6-6,CTSSPMYGYTF
TRBJ1-5,TRBV18,CASSPRDRDQPQHF
TRBJ1-2,TRBV12-3/TRBV12-4,CASSLVGAYGYTF
TRBJ1-4,TRBV5-1,CASSPSSTTNEKLFF
TRBJ2-3,TRBV10-1,CASSEQDSRATQYF
TRBJ1-2,TRBV7-8,CASRKNTGNYGYTF